The next 32 T cell receptor beta chains were all read from a single sample in a study of chemoradiotherapy in HPV16-positive cancers (dated by TCRdb to between 2021 and 2024). The library came from the immunoSEQ multiplex PCR assay. Here the immuneACCESS table is served through TCRdb, limited to in-frame sequences with V and J called. Missing clones are a known gap in these copies; in checked studies unresolved V genes cover under half, and the rest lacks a known reason. Within this sample are some 11,000 clones, with around 62% of them counted one time only. Approximately 15% of the sample is taken by the ten largest. Collection took place from a patient who underwent chemoradiotherapy. The receptors originated from a human donor with HPV-associated anogenital cancer.

This chain links TRBV6-1 with TRBJ2-3; 12 bases fit TRBD2. Germline-derived CDR1 and CDR2 are MNHNS and SASEGT. There are 17 residues in the CDR3. V was pared by 3 bases and J by 1 base, with 5 bases of the junction left unmatched. CDR3: CASSDLAGGRGTDTQYF. CDR3 DNA sequence: TGTGCCAGCAGTGACCTAGCGGGAGGGAGGGGCACAGATACGCAGTATTTT.

The chain couples TRBV5-1 to TRBJ1-6; D is undetermined. The CDR3 covers 14 residues. Trimming removed 0 bases at V and 5 bases at J, with 6 bases between. CDR1 and CDR2 from the germline V gene are SGHRS and YFSETQ. CDR3 amino acids: CASSLGWNNSPLHF. CDR3 DNA sequence: TGCGCCAGCAGCTTGGGGTGGAATAATTCACCCCTCCACTTT. Using reference TRBV5-1 and TRBJ1-6 for the parts outside the CDR3, the full variable domain is KAGVTQTPRYLIKTRGQQVTLSCSPISGHRSVSWYQQTPGQGLQFLFEYFSETQRNKGNFPGRFSGRQFSNSRSEMNVSTLELGDSALYLCASSLGWNNSPLHFGNGTRLTVT.

The genes are TRBV14 and TRBJ1-2; the match to TRBD1 covers 10 bases. This CDR3 contains 16 residues. CDR1 is SGHDN, CDR2 FVKESK, per germline. Unmatched junction bases numbered 12, after V lost 4 bases and J lost 7 bases. The CDR3 spells CASSRSGTGVLGGYTF. CDR3 coding DNA: TGTGCCAGCAGCCGTTCCGGGACAGGGGTATTGGGTGGCTACACCTTC.

This clone occurred a few times. The chain employs TRBV11-3 and TRBJ1-6; D is possibly TRBD1 (5 bases). V lost 5 bases and J 7 bases, leaving 12 bases between the germline ends. Germline loops: CDR1 SGHNT, CDR2 YENEEA. The CDR3 covers 14 residues. The CDR3 DNA sequence: TGTGCCAGCAGCCCGGGGCAGGAGAATTCACCCCTCCACTTT. It is translated as CASSPGQENSPLHF.

The chain uses TRBV27 and TRBJ2-1; TRBD2 agrees at 11 bases. Per the germline V gene, CDR1 is MNHEY and CDR2 is SMNVEV (reference sequence). V shed 2 bases, J shed 8 bases, and the junction held 8 bases outside the gene matches. This CDR3 has 16 residues. The CDR3 DNA sequence: TGTGCCAGCAGTTTACGGGTTAGCGGGGGGGCCTATGAGCAGTTCTTC. Protein: CASSLRVSGGAYEQFF.

This clone was detected a few times. The V call is TRBV7-8, the J call TRBJ2-7, with TRBD1 matching 7 bases. V lost 6 bases and J lost 3; bases outside the gene matches: 14. The CDR3 spans 16 residues. Germline values: CDR1 SGHVS, CDR2 FQNEAQ. The CDR3 DNA sequence: TGTGCCAGCAGACCTCATCCCAGGACAGGACGCTACGAGCAGTACTTC. Encoded protein: CASRPHPRTGRYEQYF.

The count of this clone is one. V is TRBV28 and J is TRBJ1-5, with 7 bases that match TRBD1. This CDR3 contains 14 residues. V lost 5 bases and J lost 1; bases outside the gene matches: 2. Germline assignment: CDR1 MDHEN and CDR2 SYDVKM. Written as DNA, the CDR3 is TGTGCCAGCAGTGGGACAGAGAGCAATCAGCCCCAGCATTTT. As protein: CASSGTESNQPQHF.

This chain uses TRBV5-4 with TRBJ2-4; D is unclear. Germline CDR1 and CDR2: SGHNT and YYREEE (reference sequence). The CDR3 has 15 residues. Trimming took off 4 bases at V and 0 bases at J, with 11 bases between the two ends. CDR3 sequence: CASSPAGGAKNIQYF. The CDR3 bases are TGTGCCAGCAGCCCCGCCGGCGGAGCCAAAAACATTCAGTACTTC. The full variable domain, in which reference TRBV5-4 and TRBJ2-4 provide the parts outside the CDR3, is ETGVTQSPTHLIKTRGQQVTLRCSSQSGHNTVSWYQQALGQGPQFIFQYYREEENGRGNFPPRFSGLQFPNYSSELNVNALELDDSALYLCASSPAGGAKNIQYFGAGTRLSVL.

The chain employs TRBV2 and TRBJ1-2; D ambiguous. Germline CDR1 is SNHLY and CDR2 is FYNNEI. V lost 2 bases and J lost 4, with 8 bases in between. This CDR3 has 13 amino acids. The CDR3 sequence is CASSETGSYGYTF. CDR3 nucleotide sequence: TGTGCCAGCAGTGAAACTGGGTCCTATGGCTACACCTTC. Using reference TRBV2 and TRBJ1-2 for the parts outside the CDR3, the full variable domain is EPEVTQTPSHQVTQMGQEVILRCVPISNHLYFYWYRQILGQKVEFLVSFYNNEISEKSEIFDDQFSVERPDGSNFTLKIRSTKLEDSAMYFCASSETGSYGYTFGSGTRLTVV.

This rearrangement joins TRBV28 to TRBJ2-5; TRBD2 matches 15 bases. The CDR3 loop spans 18 amino acids. V trimming: 6 bases; J trimming: 4 bases; junction bases outside the gene matches: 12. The germline CDR1 and CDR2 sequences are MDHEN and SYDVKM. CDR3 loop: CASSRYLRTSGGGETQYF. In DNA, the CDR3 is TGTGCCAGCAGCCGTTATCTTAGGACTAGCGGGGGGGGAGAGACCCAGTACTTC.

The chain carries TRBV11-2 and TRBJ2-2; D might be TRBD2 (6 bases). The CDR3 consists of 16 residues. The V end was cut by 5 bases, the J end by 3 bases, with 16 bases between. Germline V CDR1 and CDR2: SGHAT, FQNNGV. The CDR3 bases are TGTGCCAGCAGCCCCCGGGGGAGAGGGTACACCGGGGAGCTGTTTTTT. Its translation is CASSPRGRGYTGELFF.

V usage is TRBV5-6 and J usage is TRBJ1-2, with 7 bases fitting TRBD1. V lost 0 bases, J lost 3 bases, and 8 bases stayed unmatched. The CDR3 is 16 residues long. The germline V gene encodes CDR1 SGHDT and CDR2 YYEEEE. The CDR3 here is CASSLGGTVHYYGYTF. The CDR3 coding sequence is TGTGCCAGCAGCTTGGGGGGGACAGTACACTACTATGGCTACACCTTC. The full variable domain, rest sourced from reference TRBV5-6 and TRBJ1-2, is DAGVTQSPTHLIKTRGQQVTLRCSPKSGHDTVSWYQQALGQGPQFIFQYYEEEERQRGNFPDRFSGHQFPNYSSELNVNALLLGDSALYLCASSLGGTVHYYGYTFGSGTRLTVV.

This rearrangement joins TRBV5-6 to TRBJ1-5; a weak D match, TRBD1 (5 bases). The CDR3 loop spans 12 amino acids. Germline CDR1 SGHDT, CDR2 YYEEEE. With 4 bases removed from V and 5 bases from J, the gap between germline ends came to 7 bases. This CDR3 is CASSTGDQPQHF. CDR3 coding DNA: TGTGCCAGCAGCACGGGGGATCAGCCCCAGCATTTT. Using reference TRBV5-6 and TRBJ1-5 for the parts outside the CDR3, the full variable domain is DAGVTQSPTHLIKTRGQQVTLRCSPKSGHDTVSWYQQALGQGPQFIFQYYEEEERQRGNFPDRFSGHQFPNYSSELNVNALLLGDSALYLCASSTGDQPQHFGDGTRLSIL.

This chain links TRBV5-6 with TRBJ2-7; either TRBD1 or TRBD2 may supply D (5 bases each). CDR1 is SGHDT, CDR2 YYEEEE, per germline. V dropped 2 bases and J dropped 0 bases, with 6 bases sitting between them. The CDR3 runs 13 residues. CDR3 sequence: CASSFGGSYEQYF. The CDR3 coding sequence is TGTGCCAGCAGCTTTGGGGGCTCCTACGAGCAGTACTTC. Based on the CDR3 plus reference TRBV5-6 and TRBJ2-7, the full variable domain is DAGVTQSPTHLIKTRGQQVTLRCSPKSGHDTVSWYQQALGQGPQFIFQYYEEEERQRGNFPDRFSGHQFPNYSSELNVNALLLGDSALYLCASSFGGSYEQYFGPGTRLTVT.

The chain is built from TRBV19 and TRBJ1-5; weak D call: TRBD1 (6 bases). Trimming pared 6 bases from V and 0 bases from J, leaving 12 bases between. Germline-derived CDR1 and CDR2 are LNHDA and SQIVND (reference sequence). The length of the CDR3 is 15 residues. In nucleotides, the CDR3 is TGTGCCAGTAGGACGCAGGGGATTAGCAATCAGCCCCAGCATTTT. It translates to CASRTQGISNQPQHF. The whole variable domain, remainder taken from reference TRBV19 and TRBJ1-5, is DGGITQSPKYLFRKEGQNVTLSCEQNLNHDAMYWYRQDPGQGLRLIYYSQIVNDFQKGDIAEGYSVSREKKESFPLTVTSAQKNPTAFYLCASRTQGISNQPQHFGDGTRLSIL.

V gene TRBV11-2 combines with J gene TRBJ2-1, with D perhaps matching TRBD2 (6 bases). Germline loops: CDR1 SGHAT, CDR2 FQNNGV. Between the trimmed V and J ends, which lost 5 bases and 7 bases, there was a span of 21 bases. The CDR3 is 16 residues long. The CDR3 sequence is CASSPLGGVTDNEQFF. For the CDR3, the DNA is TGTGCCAGCAGCCCACTTGGCGGGGTGACTGATAATGAGCAGTTCTTC.

The chain is built from TRBV5-1 and TRBJ1-1, with a weak D call TRBD1 (5 bases). In germline, CDR1 is SGHRS, CDR2 YFSETQ. This CDR3 region has 15 residues. V was cut by 0 bases and J by 1 base, with 10 bases left in between. CDR3 in amino acids: CASSLGTWENTEAFF. CDR3 DNA: TGCGCCAGCAGCTTGGGGACATGGGAGAACACTGAAGCTTTCTTT.

The V gene is TRBV5-5, the J gene TRBJ1-5, with D uncertain. Deletions cut 4 bases from V and 5 bases from J, with 10 bases between. Germline V gene data show CDR1 as SGHKS and CDR2 as YYEKEE (reference sequence). This CDR3 has 13 residues. CDR3 DNA: TGTGCCAGCAGCAGGTGGCAGGATCAGCCCCAGCATTTT. Protein sequence: CASSRWQDQPQHF. Complete variable domain (other parts from reference TRBV5-5 and TRBJ1-5): DAGVTQSPTHLIKTRGQQVTLRCSPISGHKSVSWYQQVLGQGPQFIFQYYEKEERGRGNFPDRFSARQFPNYSSELNVNALLLGDSALYLCASSRWQDQPQHFGDGTRLSIL.

The V and J genes are TRBV28 and TRBJ2-1; 7 bases are a match to TRBD1. This CDR3 comprises 18 residues. Germline CDR1 is MDHEN and CDR2 is SYDVKM. Trimming at V came to 5 bases and at J to 3 bases, leaving 16 bases not matched to a gene. The CDR3 protein is CASSRQGSTRHGYNEQFF. The CDR3 DNA sequence: TGTGCCAGCAGTCGACAGGGAAGCACTAGACATGGCTACAATGAGCAGTTCTTC.

The gene calls are TRBV4-3 and TRBJ1-2, with D uncertain. CDR1 and CDR2 from the germline V gene are LGHNA and YSLEER. The CDR3 totals 15 residues. With 3 bases removed from V and 4 bases from J, the gap between germline ends came to 15 bases. The CDR3 reads CASSHSFGEPYGYTF. The CDR3 DNA follows: TGCGCCAGCAGCCATTCCTTCGGAGAACCCTATGGCTACACCTTC.

The chain combines TRBV10-3 with TRBJ1-5, with D unclear. This CDR3 region has 17 residues. Germline-derived CDR1 and CDR2 are ENHRY and SYGVKD. Trimming took off 6 bases at V and 3 bases at J, with 21 bases between the two ends. This CDR3 is CAISDPPSGAFNQPQHF. The CDR3 nucleotides read TGTGCCATCAGCGACCCCCCCTCTGGAGCATTCAATCAGCCCCAGCATTTT.

This clone was counted a few times. The V gene is TRBV27, the J gene TRBJ2-7, with D perhaps TRBD1 (8 bases). CDR3 length: 16 residues. In germline, CDR1 is MNHEY, CDR2 SMNVEV (reference sequence). Trimming cost V 2 bases and J 2 bases, with 16 bases left between them. CDR3 residues: CASSLITGGDPYEQYF. As DNA, the CDR3 is TGTGCCAGCAGTTTAATCACAGGGGGGGATCCCTACGAGCAGTACTTC.

This clone was seen once. This chain links TRBV29-1 with TRBJ2-3; 10 bases line up with TRBD1. The junction had 7 bases not matched to a gene; V was cut back by 7 bases and J by 0 bases. This CDR3 is built from 15 residues. The V gene's germline CDR1 is SQVTM and CDR2 ANQGSEA. CDR3 nucleotides: TGCAGCGGCTCCCCGGGACAGGGGAGCACAGATACGCAGTATTTT. This gives the protein CSGSPGQGSTDTQYF.

This sequence joins TRBV9 and TRBJ2-7; TRBD2 matches at 11 bases. This CDR3 contains 18 residues. J was trimmed by 4 bases and V by 5 bases; bases with no gene match: 17. Germline loops: CDR1 SGDLS, CDR2 YYNGEE. The CDR3 loop is CASSPQGRTSGLLYEQYF. The CDR3 nucleotides read TGTGCCAGCAGTCCCCAAGGGAGGACTAGCGGGTTACTTTACGAGCAGTACTTC.

The V gene is TRBV9, the J gene TRBJ1-1; 8 nucleotides line up with TRBD1. Losses at the gene ends were 3 bases for V and 1 base for J; bases not matched to a gene: 8. Germline V lookup: CDR1 SGDLS, CDR2 YYNGEE. The CDR3 runs to 16 residues. CDR3 nucleotide sequence: TGTGCCAGCAGCGAGCCCCGGGACAGGCCGAACACTGAAGCTTTCTTT. Translating gives CASSEPRDRPNTEAFF.

V usage is TRBV19 and J usage is TRBJ1-6; TRBD1 might be the D (5 bases). Trimming shortened V by 2 bases and J by 9 bases, and 11 bases separated the two germline ends. The CDR3 has 14 residues. Germline CDR1 LNHDA, CDR2 SQIVND (reference sequence). CDR3 sequence: CASSISSGISPLHF. CDR3 nucleotide sequence: TGTGCCAGTAGTATATCGTCAGGGATTTCACCCCTCCACTTT.

The chain uses TRBV7-9 and TRBJ2-3, with D possibly being TRBD1 (6 bases). CDR3 length equals 18 residues. Germline V lookup: CDR1 SEHNR, CDR2 FQNEAQ (reference sequence). The V end lost 5 bases, the J end lost 0 bases, and 21 bases lay between the germline ends. The CDR3 protein is CASSPSRLGRGSTDTQYF. CDR3 nucleotide sequence: TGTGCCAGCAGCCCCAGTCGGTTAGGCAGGGGAAGCACAGATACGCAGTATTTT. The full variable domain, completed using reference TRBV7-9 and TRBJ2-3, is DTGVSQNPRHKITKRGQNVTFRCDPISEHNRLYWYRQTLGQGPEFLTYFQNEAQLEKSRLLSDRFSAERPKGSFSTLEIQRTEQGDSAMYLCASSPSRLGRGSTDTQYFGPGTRLTVL.

The chain carries TRBV7-9 and TRBJ1-1; TRBD1 might be the D (6 bases). This CDR3 has 15 amino acids. The germline V and J ends were trimmed by 4 bases and 0 bases, with 12 bases remaining between them. Germline assignment: CDR1 SEHNR and CDR2 FQNEAQ (reference sequence). The CDR3 DNA reads TGTGCCAGCAGCTACAGGACAGACCTGAACACTGAAGCTTTCTTT. This codes for CASSYRTDLNTEAFF.

The chain uses TRBV6-1 and TRBJ1-2; a possible D gene is TRBD1 (5 bases). Trimming left V 3 bases short and J 0 bases short, with 11 bases between. Germline CDR1 is MNHNS and CDR2 is SASEGT. This CDR3 has 15 residues. CDR3 loop: CASSEGETANYGYTF. The DNA of the CDR3 is TGTGCCAGCAGTGAGGGGGAAACGGCTAACTATGGCTACACCTTC.

V is TRBV5-4 and J is TRBJ2-1, with D possibly being TRBD1 (6 bases). The V end was cut by 4 bases, the J end by 7 bases, with 15 bases between. The CDR3 has 14 amino acids. CDR1 SGHNT and CDR2 YYREEE come from the germline V gene (reference sequence). This chain's CDR3 is CASSVPGGANEQFF. CDR3 coding DNA: TGTGCCAGCAGCGTGCCTGGGGGCGCGAATGAGCAGTTCTTC.

The CDR3 coding sequence is TGTGCCAGCCGGACTTACACAGATACGCAGTATTTT. Protein sequence: CASRTYTDTQYF. V is TRBV11-3 and J is TRBJ2-3, with TRBD2 as a possible D gene (5 bases). The V gene lost 8 bases and the J gene lost 2 bases, with 8 bases spanning the gap. This CDR3 comprises 12 residues. CDR1 is SGHNT and CDR2 is YENEEA in the germline V gene.

J is TRBJ1-5 and V is TRBV28; the D is unclear. The V end was cut by 1 base, the J end by 3 bases, with 10 bases between. The CDR3 runs to 15 residues. Looked up from germline, CDR1 is MDHEN and CDR2 is SYDVKM. The CDR3 DNA reads TGTGCCAGCAGTTTATTTCGTTTGACCAATCAGCCCCAGCATTTT. Amino acid sequence: CASSLFRLTNQPQHF.